This entry is about one T cell receptor beta chain. The antigen is unknown. These data come from a study of shared clonotypes between healthy human individuals. Whole-study findings and limits: Genetic and exposure-history diversity was limited by the small donor number.

On ten immunoSEQ deep assay plates, unsorted PBMC DNA was sequenced. The protocol was immunoSEQ multiplex PCR, while the TCRdb copy is restricted to in-frame clones and leaves out a portion. Of 550,000 to 600,000 clones in the sample, roughly four fifths were seen once. V was pared by 6 bases and J by 1 base, with 15 bases between. CDR1 is MDHEN, CDR2 SYDVKM, per germline. The CDR3 length is 15 residues. J is TRBJ1-2 and V is TRBV28; tentative D call: TRBD1 (5 bases). This receptor was identified in a middle-aged woman in good health. Some clones in this sample may be carry-over from other donors' samples. The sequenced material came from PBMCs. The DNA for the CDR3 is TGTGCCAGCAGCCGGCCGGGAAGGGGTAACTATGGCTACACCTTC. It codes for CASSRPGRGNYGYTF.